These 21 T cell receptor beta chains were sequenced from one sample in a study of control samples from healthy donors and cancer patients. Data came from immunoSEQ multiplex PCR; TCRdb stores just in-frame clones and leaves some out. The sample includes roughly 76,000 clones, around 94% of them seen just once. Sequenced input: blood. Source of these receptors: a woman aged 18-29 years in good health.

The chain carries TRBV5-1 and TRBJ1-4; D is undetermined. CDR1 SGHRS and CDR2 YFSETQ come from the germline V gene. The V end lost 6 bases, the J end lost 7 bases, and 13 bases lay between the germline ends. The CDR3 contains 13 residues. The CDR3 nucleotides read TGCGCCAGCAAGCCGGGGTTCGGTGAAAAACTGTTTTTT. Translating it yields CASKPGFGEKLFF.

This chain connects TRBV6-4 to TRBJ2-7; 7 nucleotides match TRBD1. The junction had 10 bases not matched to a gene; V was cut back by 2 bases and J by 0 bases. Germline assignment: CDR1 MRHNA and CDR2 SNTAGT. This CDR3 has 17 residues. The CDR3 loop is CASSDRPHRDSSYEQYF. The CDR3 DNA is TGTGCCAGCAGTGACCGGCCTCACAGGGACAGCTCCTACGAGCAGTACTTC.

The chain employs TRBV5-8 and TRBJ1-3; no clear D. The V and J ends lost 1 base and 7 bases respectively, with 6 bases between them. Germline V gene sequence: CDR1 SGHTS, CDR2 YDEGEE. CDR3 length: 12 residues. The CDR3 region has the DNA TGTGCCAGCAGCTTGATTCCGAACACCATATATTTT. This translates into CASSLIPNTIYF.

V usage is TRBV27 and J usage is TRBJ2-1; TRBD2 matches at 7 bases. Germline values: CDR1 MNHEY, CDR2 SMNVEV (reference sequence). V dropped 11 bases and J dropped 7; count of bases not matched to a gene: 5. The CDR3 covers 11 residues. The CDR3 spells CASGRGNEQFF. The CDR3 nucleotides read TGTGCCTCGGGGCGGGGGAATGAGCAGTTCTTC.

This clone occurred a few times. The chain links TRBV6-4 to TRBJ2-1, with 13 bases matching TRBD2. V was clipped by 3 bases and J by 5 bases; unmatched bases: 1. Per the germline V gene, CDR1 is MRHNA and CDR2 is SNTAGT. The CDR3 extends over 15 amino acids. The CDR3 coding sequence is TGTGCCAGCAGTGAACTAGCGGGGGGGCACAATGAGCAGTTCTTC. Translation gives CASSELAGGHNEQFF.

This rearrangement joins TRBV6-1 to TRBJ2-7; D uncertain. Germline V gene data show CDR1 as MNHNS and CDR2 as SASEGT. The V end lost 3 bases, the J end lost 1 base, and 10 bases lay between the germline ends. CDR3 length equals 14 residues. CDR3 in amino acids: CASSDPGPSYEQYF. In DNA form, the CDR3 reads TGTGCCAGCAGTGACCCGGGTCCTTCCTACGAGCAGTACTTC.

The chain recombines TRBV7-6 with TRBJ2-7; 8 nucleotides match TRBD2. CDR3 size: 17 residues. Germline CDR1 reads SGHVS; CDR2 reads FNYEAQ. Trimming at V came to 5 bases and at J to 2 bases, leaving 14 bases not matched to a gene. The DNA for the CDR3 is TGTGCCAGCAGCGCTGGCTCCGCGGGAGGTGGCACCTACGAGCAGTACTTC. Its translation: CASSAGSAGGGTYEQYF.

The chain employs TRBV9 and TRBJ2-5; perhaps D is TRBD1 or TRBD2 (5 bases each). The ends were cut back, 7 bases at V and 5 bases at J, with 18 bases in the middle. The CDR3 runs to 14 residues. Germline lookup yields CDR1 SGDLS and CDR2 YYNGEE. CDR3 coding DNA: TGTGCCAGCGGTACTGGGACCTTACAGGAGACCCAGTACTTC. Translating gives CASGTGTLQETQYF.

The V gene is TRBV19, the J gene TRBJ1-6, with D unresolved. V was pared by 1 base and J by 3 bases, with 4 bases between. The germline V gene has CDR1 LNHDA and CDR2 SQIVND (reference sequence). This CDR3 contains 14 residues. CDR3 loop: CASSIGHYNSPLHF. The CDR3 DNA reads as TGTGCCAGTAGTATAGGACACTATAATTCACCCCTCCACTTT.

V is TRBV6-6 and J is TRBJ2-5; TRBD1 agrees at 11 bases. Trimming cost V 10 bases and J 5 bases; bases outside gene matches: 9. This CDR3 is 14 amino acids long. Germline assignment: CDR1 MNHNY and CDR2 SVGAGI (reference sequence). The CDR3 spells CATGGRDRGETQYF. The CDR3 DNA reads TGTGCCACCGGGGGCAGGGACAGGGGGGAGACCCAGTACTTC.

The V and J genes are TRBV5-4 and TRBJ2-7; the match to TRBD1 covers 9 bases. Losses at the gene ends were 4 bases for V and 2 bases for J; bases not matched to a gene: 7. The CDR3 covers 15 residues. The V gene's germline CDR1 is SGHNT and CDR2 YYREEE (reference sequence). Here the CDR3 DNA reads TGTGCCAGCAGCCACCCGGGACAGGGCCCCTACGAGCAGTACTTC. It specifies CASSHPGQGPYEQYF.

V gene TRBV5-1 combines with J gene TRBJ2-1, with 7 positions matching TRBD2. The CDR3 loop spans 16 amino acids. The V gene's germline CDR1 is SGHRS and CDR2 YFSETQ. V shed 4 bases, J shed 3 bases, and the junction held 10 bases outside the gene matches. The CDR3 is CASSEALASGYNEQFF. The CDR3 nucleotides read TGCGCCAGCAGCGAGGCGCTGGCTAGCGGCTACAATGAGCAGTTCTTC. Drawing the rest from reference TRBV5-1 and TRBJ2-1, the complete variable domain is KAGVTQTPRYLIKTRGQQVTLSCSPISGHRSVSWYQQTPGQGLQFLFEYFSETQRNKGNFPGRFSGRQFSNSRSEMNVSTLELGDSALYLCASSEALASGYNEQFFGPGTRLTVL.

The CDR3 nucleotides read TGTGCCAGTATCGCCGGGGAGCTGTTTTTT. Translation: CASIAGELFF. The V call is TRBV19, the J call TRBJ2-2; the D is unclear. The germline V and J ends were trimmed by 7 bases and 6 bases, with 3 bases remaining between them. Germline V gene sequence: CDR1 LNHDA, CDR2 SQIVND (reference sequence). CDR3 length: 10 residues.

For the CDR3, the DNA is TGTGCCAGCAGCGTATCCTCCGGGGGACCGTACCAAGAGACCCAGTACTTC. The encoded protein is CASSVSSGGPYQETQYF. V is TRBV9 and J is TRBJ2-5; D is perhaps TRBD2 (6 bases). Trimming removed 1 base at V and 0 bases at J, with 16 bases between. Germline CDR1 and CDR2: SGDLS and YYNGEE. This CDR3 has 17 residues. Complete variable domain (other parts from reference TRBV9 and TRBJ2-5): DSGVTQTPKHLITATGQRVTLRCSPRSGDLSVYWYQQSLDQGLQFLIQYYNGEERAKGNILERFSAQQFPDLHSELNLSSLELGDSALYFCASSVSSGGPYQETQYFGPGTRLLVL.

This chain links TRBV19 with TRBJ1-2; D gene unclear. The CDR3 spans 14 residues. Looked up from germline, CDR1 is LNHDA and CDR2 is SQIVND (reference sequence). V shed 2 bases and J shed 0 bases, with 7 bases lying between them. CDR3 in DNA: TGTGCCAGTAGTATAAGGGCTACTAACTATGGCTACACCTTC. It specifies CASSIRATNYGYTF.

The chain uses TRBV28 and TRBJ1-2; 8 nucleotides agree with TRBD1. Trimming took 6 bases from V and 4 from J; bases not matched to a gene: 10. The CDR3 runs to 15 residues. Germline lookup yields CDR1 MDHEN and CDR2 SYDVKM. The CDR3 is CASSRGQAKLYGYTF. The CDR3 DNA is TGTGCCAGCAGCCGGGGACAGGCGAAACTCTATGGCTACACCTTC.

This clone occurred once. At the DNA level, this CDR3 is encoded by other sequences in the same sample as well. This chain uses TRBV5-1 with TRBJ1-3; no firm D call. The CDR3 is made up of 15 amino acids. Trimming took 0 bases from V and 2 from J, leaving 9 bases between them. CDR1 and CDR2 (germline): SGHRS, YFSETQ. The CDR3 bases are TGCGCCAGCAGCTTGGAAGGTGGGGCTGGAAACACCATATATTTT. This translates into CASSLEGGAGNTIYF.

The CDR3 DNA sequence: TGTGCCAGCAGTGTAGCGGGCGATTACAATGAGCAGTTCTTC. Its protein product is CASSVAGDYNEQFF. V usage is TRBV6-1 and J usage is TRBJ2-1; 7 nucleotides line up with TRBD2. Germline V CDR1 and CDR2: MNHNS, SASEGT. This CDR3 spans 14 amino acids. The ends lost 4 bases at V and 4 bases at J; junction bases unmatched: 4.

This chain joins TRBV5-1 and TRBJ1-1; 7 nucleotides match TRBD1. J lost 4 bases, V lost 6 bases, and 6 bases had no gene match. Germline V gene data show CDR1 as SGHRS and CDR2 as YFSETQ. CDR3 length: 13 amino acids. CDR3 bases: TGCGCCAGCACCACCCAGGGGGGCACTGAAGCTTTCTTT. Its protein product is CASTTQGGTEAFF.

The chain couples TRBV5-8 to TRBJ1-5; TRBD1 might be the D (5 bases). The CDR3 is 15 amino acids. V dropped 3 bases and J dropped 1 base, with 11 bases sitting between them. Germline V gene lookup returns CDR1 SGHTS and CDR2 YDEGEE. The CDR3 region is CASSSGGISNQPQHF. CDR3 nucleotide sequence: TGTGCCAGCAGCTCTGGGGGGATAAGCAATCAGCCCCAGCATTTT.

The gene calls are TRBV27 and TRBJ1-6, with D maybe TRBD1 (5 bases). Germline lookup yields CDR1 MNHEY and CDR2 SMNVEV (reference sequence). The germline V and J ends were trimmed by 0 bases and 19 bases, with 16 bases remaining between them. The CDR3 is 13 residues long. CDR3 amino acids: CASSLSGQGVFHF. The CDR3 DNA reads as TGTGCCAGCAGTTTATCGGGCCAGGGAGTTTTTCACTTT.